This T cell receptor beta chain comes out of a study of control samples from healthy donors and cancer patients. Here immunoSEQ multiplex PCR was the method, and the copy in TCRdb shows in-frame clones only, minus some. This sample carries some 160,000 clones, over 85% of them seen once, and the ten largest clones take 7.5% to 8.5%. CDR1 and CDR2 from the germline V gene are SGHTA and FQGNSA. V gave up 2 bases and J gave up 4 bases; unmatched junction bases: 7. The CDR3 loop spans 15 amino acids. The sequence was collected from a woman between 40 and 55 years old in good health. Material for sequencing was blood. The chain combines TRBV7-2 with TRBJ2-7; 8 nucleotides align to TRBD1. The CDR3 protein is CASSLSTGVQYEQYF. The CDR3 nucleotides are TGTGCCAGCAGCTTATCGACAGGGGTTCAGTACGAGCAGTACTTC.